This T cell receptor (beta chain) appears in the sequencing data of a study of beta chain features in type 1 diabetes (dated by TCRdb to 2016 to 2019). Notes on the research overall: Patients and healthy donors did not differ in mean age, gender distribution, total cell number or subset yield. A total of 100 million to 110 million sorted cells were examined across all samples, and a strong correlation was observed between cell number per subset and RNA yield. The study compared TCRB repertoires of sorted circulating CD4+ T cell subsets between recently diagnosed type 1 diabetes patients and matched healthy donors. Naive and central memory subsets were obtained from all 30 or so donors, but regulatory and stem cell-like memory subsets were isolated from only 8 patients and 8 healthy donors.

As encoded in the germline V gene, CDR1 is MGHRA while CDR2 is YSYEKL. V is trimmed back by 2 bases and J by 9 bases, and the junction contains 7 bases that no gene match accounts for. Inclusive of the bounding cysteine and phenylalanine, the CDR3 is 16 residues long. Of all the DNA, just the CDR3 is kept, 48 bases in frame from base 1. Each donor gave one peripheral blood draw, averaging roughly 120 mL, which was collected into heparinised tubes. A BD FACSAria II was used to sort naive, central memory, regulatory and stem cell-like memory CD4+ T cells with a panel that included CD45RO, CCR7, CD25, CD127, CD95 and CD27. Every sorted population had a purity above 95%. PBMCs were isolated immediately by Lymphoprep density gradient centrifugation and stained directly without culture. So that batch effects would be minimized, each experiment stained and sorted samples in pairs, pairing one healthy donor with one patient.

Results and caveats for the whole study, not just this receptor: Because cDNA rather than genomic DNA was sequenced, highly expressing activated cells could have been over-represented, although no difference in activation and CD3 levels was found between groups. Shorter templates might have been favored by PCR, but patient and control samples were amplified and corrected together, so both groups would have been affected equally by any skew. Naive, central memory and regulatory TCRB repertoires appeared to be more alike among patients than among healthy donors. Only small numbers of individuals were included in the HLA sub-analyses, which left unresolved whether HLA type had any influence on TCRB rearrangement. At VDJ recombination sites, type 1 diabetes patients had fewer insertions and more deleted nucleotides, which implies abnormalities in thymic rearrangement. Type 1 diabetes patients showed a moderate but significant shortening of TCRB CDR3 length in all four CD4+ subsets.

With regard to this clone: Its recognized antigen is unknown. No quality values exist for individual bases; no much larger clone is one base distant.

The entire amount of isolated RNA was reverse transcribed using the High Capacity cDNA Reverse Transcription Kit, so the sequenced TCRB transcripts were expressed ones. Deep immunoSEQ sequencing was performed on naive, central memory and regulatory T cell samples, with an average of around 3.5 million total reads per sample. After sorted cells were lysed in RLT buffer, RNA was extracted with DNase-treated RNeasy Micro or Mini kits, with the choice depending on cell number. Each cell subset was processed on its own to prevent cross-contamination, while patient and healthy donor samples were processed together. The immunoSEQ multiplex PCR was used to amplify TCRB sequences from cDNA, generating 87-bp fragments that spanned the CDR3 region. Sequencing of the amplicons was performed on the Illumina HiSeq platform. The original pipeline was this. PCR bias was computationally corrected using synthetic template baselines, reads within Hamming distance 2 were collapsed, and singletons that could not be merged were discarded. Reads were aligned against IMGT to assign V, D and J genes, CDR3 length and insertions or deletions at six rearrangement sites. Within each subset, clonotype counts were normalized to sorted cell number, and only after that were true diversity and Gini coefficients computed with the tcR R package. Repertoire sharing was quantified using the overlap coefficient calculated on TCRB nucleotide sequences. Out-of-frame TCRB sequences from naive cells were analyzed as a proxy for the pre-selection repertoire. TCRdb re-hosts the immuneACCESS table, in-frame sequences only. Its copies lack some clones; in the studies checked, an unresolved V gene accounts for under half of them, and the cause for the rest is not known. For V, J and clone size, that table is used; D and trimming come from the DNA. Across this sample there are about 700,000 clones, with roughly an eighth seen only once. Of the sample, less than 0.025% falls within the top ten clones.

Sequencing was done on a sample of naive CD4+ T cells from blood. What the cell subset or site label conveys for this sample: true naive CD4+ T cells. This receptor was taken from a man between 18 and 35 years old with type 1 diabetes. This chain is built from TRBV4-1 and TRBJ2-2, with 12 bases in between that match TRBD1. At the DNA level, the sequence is TGCGCCAGCAGCCAACCCCGGGACAGGGGGCCCCGGGAGCTGTTTTTT. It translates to CASSQPRDRGPRELFF.